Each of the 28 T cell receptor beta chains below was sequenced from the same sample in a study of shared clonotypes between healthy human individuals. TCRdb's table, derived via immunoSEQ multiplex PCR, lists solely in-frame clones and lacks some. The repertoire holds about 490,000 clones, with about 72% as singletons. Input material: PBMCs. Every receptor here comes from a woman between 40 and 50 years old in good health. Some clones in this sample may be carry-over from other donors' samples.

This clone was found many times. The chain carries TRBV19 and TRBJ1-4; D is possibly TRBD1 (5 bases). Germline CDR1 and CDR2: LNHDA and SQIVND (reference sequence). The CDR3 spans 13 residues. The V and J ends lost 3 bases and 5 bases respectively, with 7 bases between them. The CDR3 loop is CASSISGNEKLFF. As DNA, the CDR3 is TGTGCCAGTAGTATTTCAGGGAATGAAAAACTGTTTTTT.

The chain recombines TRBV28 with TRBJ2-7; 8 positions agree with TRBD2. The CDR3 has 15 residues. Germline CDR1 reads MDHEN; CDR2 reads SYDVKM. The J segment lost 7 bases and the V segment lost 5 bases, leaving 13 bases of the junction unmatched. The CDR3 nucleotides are TGTGCCAGCAGTCCGTGGACTAGCCTAGACGAGGAGCAGTACTTC. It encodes CASSPWTSLDEEQYF.

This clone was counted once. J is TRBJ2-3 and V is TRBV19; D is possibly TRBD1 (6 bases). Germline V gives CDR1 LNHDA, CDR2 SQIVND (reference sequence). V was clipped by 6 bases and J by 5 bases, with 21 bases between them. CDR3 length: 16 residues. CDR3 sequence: CASSVIGGRREDTQYF. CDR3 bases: TGTGCCAGTAGCGTGATAGGGGGAAGAAGGGAAGATACGCAGTATTTT. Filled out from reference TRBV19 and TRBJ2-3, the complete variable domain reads DGGITQSPKYLFRKEGQNVTLSCEQNLNHDAMYWYRQDPGQGLRLIYYSQIVNDFQKGDIAEGYSVSREKKESFPLTVTSAQKNPTAFYLCASSVIGGRREDTQYFGPGTRLTVL.

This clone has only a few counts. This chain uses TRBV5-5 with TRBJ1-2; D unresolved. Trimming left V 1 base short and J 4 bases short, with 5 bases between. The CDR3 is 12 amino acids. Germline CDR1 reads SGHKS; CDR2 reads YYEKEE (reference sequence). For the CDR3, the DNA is TGTGCCAGCAGCTTGTTGGGCTATGGCTACACCTTC. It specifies CASSLLGYGYTF. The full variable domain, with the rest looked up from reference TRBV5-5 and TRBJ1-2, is DAGVTQSPTHLIKTRGQQVTLRCSPISGHKSVSWYQQVLGQGPQFIFQYYEKEERGRGNFPDRFSARQFPNYSSELNVNALLLGDSALYLCASSLLGYGYTFGSGTRLTVV.

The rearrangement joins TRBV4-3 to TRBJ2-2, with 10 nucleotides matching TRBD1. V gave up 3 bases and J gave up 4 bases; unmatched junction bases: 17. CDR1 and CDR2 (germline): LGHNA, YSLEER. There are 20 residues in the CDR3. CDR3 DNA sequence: TGCGCCAGCAGCCAGTCTATAGTCGGACAGGGGACAGGGGTCACCGGGGAGCTGTTTTTT. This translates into CASSQSIVGQGTGVTGELFF.

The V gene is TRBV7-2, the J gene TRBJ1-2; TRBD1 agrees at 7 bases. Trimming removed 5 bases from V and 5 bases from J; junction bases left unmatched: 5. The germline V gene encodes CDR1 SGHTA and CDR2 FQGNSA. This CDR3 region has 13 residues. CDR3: CASSQGQIYGYTF. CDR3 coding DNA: TGTGCCAGCAGCCAGGGACAGATATATGGCTACACCTTC.

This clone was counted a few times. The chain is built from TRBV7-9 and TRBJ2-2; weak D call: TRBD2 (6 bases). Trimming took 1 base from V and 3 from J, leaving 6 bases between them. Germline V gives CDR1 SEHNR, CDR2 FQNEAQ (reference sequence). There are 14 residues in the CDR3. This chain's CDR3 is CASSLGGDTGELFF. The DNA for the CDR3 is TGTGCCAGCAGCTTAGGGGGGGACACCGGGGAGCTGTTTTTT.

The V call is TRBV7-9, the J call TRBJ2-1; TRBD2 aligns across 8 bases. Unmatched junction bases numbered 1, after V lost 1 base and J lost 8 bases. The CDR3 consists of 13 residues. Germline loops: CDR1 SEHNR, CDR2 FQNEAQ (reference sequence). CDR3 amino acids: CASSLGAGDEQFF. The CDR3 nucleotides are TGTGCCAGCAGCTTAGGAGCGGGAGATGAGCAGTTCTTC.

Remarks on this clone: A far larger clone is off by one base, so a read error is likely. This chain's CDR3 is CSAGASGSLLSGELFF. In DNA, the CDR3 is TGCAGCGCTGGGGCTAGCGGGAGCCTCTTGTCCGGGGAGCTGTTTTTT. J is TRBJ2-2 and V is TRBV29-1; 10 positions agree with TRBD2. From germline, CDR1 is SQVTM and CDR2 ANQGSEA. J lost 6 bases, V lost 7 bases, and 14 bases had no gene match. The CDR3 is 16 residues long.

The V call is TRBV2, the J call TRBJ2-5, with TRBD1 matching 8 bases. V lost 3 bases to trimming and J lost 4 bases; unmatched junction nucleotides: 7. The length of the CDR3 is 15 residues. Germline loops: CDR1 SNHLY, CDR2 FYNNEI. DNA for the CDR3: TGTGCCAGCAGTGACAGGCAGGGGGCGGGAGAGACCCAGTACTTC. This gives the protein CASSDRQGAGETQYF. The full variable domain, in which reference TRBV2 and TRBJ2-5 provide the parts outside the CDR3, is EPEVTQTPSHQVTQMGQEVILRCVPISNHLYFYWYRQILGQKVEFLVSFYNNEISEKSEIFDDQFSVERPDGSNFTLKIRSTKLEDSAMYFCASSDRQGAGETQYFGPGTRLLVL.

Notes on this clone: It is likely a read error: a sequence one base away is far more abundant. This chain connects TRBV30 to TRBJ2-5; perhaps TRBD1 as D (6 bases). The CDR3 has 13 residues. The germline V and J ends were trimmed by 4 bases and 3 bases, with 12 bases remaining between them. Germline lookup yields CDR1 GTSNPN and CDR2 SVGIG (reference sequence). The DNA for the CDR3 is TGTGCCTGGACCCGGACAGTGAAAGAGACCCAGTACTTC. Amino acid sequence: CAWTRTVKETQYF.

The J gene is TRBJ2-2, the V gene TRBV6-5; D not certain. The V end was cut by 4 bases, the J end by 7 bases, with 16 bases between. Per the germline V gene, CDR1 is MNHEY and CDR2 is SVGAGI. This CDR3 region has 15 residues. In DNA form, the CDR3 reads TGTGCCAGCAGTTCCCCTTCTAGGGTGAGCGGGGAGCTGTTTTTT. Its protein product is CASSSPSRVSGELFF.

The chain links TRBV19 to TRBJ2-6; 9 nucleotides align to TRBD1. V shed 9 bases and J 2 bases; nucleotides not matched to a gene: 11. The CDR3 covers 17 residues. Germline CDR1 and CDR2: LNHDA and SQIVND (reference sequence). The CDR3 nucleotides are TGTGCCAGCCAACCAGGGACAGGGCAAGCTGGGGCCAACGTCCTGACTTTC. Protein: CASQPGTGQAGANVLTF.

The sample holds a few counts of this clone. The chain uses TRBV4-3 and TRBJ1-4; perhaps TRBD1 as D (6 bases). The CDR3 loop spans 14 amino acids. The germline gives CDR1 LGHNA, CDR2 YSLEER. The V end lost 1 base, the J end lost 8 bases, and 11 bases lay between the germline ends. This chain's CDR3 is CASSQVRGREKLFF. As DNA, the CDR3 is TGCGCCAGCAGCCAAGTCAGGGGTAGGGAAAAACTGTTTTTT.

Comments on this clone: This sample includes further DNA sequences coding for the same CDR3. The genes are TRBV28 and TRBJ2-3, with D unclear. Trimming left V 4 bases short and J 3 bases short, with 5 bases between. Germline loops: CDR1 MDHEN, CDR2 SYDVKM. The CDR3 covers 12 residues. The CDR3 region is CASSSGTDTQYF. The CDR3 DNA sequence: TGTGCCAGCAGTTCGGGTACAGATACGCAGTATTTT.

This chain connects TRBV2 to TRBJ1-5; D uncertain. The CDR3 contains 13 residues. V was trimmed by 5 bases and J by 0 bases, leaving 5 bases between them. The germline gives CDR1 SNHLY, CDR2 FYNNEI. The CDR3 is CASSLYSNQPQHF. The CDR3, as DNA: TGTGCCAGCAGTTTGTATAGCAATCAGCCCCAGCATTTT. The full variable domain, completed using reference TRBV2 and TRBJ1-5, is EPEVTQTPSHQVTQMGQEVILRCVPISNHLYFYWYRQILGQKVEFLVSFYNNEISEKSEIFDDQFSVERPDGSNFTLKIRSTKLEDSAMYFCASSLYSNQPQHFGDGTRLSIL.

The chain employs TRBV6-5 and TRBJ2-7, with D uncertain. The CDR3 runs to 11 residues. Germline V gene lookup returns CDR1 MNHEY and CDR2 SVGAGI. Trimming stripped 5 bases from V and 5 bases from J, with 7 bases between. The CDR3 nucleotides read TGTGCCAGCAGTGGTTTTGACGAGCAGTACTTC. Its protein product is CASSGFDEQYF.

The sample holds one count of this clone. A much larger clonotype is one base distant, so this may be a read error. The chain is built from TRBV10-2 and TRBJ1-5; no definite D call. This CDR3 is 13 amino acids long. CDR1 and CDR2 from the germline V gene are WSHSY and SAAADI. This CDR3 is CASSKSVSGPQHF. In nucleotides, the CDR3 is TGCGCCAGCAGTAAGTCCGTGAGTGGGCCCCAGCATTTT.

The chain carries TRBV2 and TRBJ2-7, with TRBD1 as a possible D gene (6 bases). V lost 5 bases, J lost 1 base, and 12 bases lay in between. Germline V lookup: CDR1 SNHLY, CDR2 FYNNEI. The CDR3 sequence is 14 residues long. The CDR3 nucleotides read TGTGCCAGCAGTCAACAGGGTACGTCCTACGAGCAGTACTTC. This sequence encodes CASSQQGTSYEQYF.

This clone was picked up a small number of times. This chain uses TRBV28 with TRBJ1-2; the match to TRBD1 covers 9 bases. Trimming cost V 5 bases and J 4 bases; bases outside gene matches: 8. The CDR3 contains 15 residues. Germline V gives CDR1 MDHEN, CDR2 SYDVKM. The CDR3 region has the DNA TGTGCCAGCAGTCTACAGGGGGCGCTGGGCTATGGCTACACCTTC. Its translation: CASSLQGALGYGYTF.

CDR3 region: CSVAGVRSYNEQFF. In nucleotides, the CDR3 is TGCAGCGTTGCGGGGGTAAGGTCCTACAATGAGCAGTTCTTC. The V call is TRBV29-1, the J call TRBJ2-1; D might be TRBD2 (6 bases). This CDR3 comprises 14 residues. From germline, CDR1 is SQVTM and CDR2 ANQGSEA. V lost 4 bases to trimming and J lost 1 base, with 11 bases between them.

CDR3 residues: CASSNRALQETQYF. CDR3 sequence (DNA): TGTGCCAGCAGCAACAGGGCTCTCCAAGAGACCCAGTACTTC. The chain is built from TRBV7-9 and TRBJ2-5; tentatively, D is TRBD1 (6 bases). The ends were cut back, 5 bases at V and 1 base at J, with 11 bases in the middle. The CDR3 is made up of 14 amino acids. Germline V gene data show CDR1 as SEHNR and CDR2 as FQNEAQ (reference sequence).

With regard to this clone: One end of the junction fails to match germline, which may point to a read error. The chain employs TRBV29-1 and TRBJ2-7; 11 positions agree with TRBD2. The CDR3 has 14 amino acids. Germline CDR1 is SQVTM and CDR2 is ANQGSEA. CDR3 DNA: TGCAGCGTTGGACTAGCGGGAAACTCCTACGAGCAGCACTTC. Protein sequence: CSVGLAGNSYEQHF.

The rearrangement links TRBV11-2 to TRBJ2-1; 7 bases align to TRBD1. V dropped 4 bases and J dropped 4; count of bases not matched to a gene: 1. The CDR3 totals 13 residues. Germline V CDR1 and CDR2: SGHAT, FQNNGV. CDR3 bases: TGTGCCAGCAGCTGGGGACAGTACAATGAGCAGTTCTTC. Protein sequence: CASSWGQYNEQFF.

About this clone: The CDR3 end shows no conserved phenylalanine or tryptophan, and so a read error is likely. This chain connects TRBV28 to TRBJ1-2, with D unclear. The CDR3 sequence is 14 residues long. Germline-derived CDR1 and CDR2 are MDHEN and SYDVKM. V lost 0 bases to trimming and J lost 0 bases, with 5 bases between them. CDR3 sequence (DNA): TGTGCCAGCAGTTTATGGGCGGCTAACTATGGCTACACCCTC. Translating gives CASSLWAANYGYTL.

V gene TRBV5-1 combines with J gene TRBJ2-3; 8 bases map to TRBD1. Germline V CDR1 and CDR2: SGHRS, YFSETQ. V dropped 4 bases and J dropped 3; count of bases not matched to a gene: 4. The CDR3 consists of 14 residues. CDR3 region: CASSAWTGTDTQYF. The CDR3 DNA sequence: TGCGCCAGCAGCGCCTGGACAGGGACAGATACGCAGTATTTT.

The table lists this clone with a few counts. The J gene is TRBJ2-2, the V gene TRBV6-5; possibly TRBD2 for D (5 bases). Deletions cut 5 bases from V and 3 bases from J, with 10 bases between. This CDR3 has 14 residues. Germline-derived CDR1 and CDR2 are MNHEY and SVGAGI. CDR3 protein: CASSREGYTGELFF. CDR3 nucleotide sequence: TGTGCCAGCAGTAGAGAGGGCTACACCGGGGAGCTGTTTTTT.

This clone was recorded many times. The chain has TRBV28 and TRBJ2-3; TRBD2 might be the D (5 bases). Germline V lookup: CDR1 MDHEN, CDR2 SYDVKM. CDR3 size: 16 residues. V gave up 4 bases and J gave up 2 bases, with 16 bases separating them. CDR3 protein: CASSYAGFVDTDTQYF. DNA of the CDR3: TGTGCCAGCAGTTACGCGGGCTTCGTAGACACAGATACGCAGTATTTT.